Listed below are T cell receptor beta chains from one sample, sequenced in a study of blood T cell repertoires in COVID-19. The data were produced by immunoSEQ multiplex PCR, yet TCRdb's version contains in-frame clones alone and is incomplete. In the table there are 400,000 to 550,000 clones, roughly 89% of which are singletons. The sequenced sample consisted of peripheral blood. These receptors all stem from a woman aged 25-40 years with acute or convalescent COVID-19. Each CDR3 is given with its conserved first and last residue. The D gene is left open where the match is weak. Size tells how often a clone was seen (once, few, many) or the class of an expanded clone, and some rows leave it out.

>-|TRBV10-1|-|TRBJ2-1|16
TGCGCCAGCAGTGAAGGGGGGGCAGGGGCCTACAATGAGCAGTTCTTC
CASSEGGAGAYNEQFF
>TRBD1|TRBV3-1/TRBV3-2|-|TRBJ1-2|14
TGTGCCAGCAGCCAAGATTCGGGACAGGGGCCGATCCAGTTC
CASSQDSGQGPIQF
>-|TRBV14|-|TRBJ1-2|16
TGTGCCAGCAGCCAGCGACCGGGCCGGGGGGTCTATGGCTACACCTTC
CASSQRPGRGVYGYTF
>-|TRBV18|-|TRBJ1-2|15
TGTGCCAGCTCACCTCCCGGTCTCGGTGGAGAGGGCTACACCTTC
CASSPPGLGGEGYTF
>TRBD2|TRBV2|-|TRBJ2-5|14
TGTGCCAGCAGTGAGGGAGGGGCTGGGGAGACCCAGTACTTC
CASSEGGAGETQYF
>-|TRBV9|-|TRBJ1-2|15
TGTGCCAGCAGCACTCTGACAGAGACAATCTATGGCTACACCTTC
CASSTLTETIYGYTF
>TRBD2|TRBV6-6|-|TRBJ2-1|15
TGTGCCAGCAGTCCTAGCGGGGGGTCAAACAATGAGCAGTTCTTC
CASSPSGGSNNEQFF
>-|TRBV11-1|few|TRBJ1-1|14
TGTGCCAGCAGCCTACAGGCCATGAACACTGAAGCTTTCTTT
CASSLQAMNTEAFF
>TRBD1|TRBV24-1|-|TRBJ2-3|17
TGTGCCACCAGTGATGATACAGGGGCCCCTAGCACAGATACGCAGTATTTT
CATSDDTGAPSTDTQYF
>-|TRBV5-1|once|TRBJ1-2|15
TGCGCCAGCAGCTTGGAGGCAGGGGTCCTTTATGGCTACACCTTC
CASSLEAGVLYGYTF
>TRBD2|TRBV9|-|TRBJ2-3|15
TGTGCCAGCAGCTCCACTAGCGGGCTCACAGATACGCAGTATTTT
CASSSTSGLTDTQYF
>TRBD1|TRBV7-2|-|TRBJ1-2|15
TGTGCCAGCAGCTTAAATGTGGGGACAGGGACCGGCTACACCTTC
CASSLNVGTGTGYTF
>-|TRBV12-3/TRBV12-4|-|TRBJ1-2|12
TGTGCCAGCAGTTACAGGGTCGTTGGCTACACCTTC
CASSYRVVGYTF
>TRBD1|TRBV7-2|-|TRBJ1-1|14
TGTGCCAGCAGCTCACAGACAGGGCTTACTGAAGCTTTCTTT
CASSSQTGLTEAFF
>-|TRBV9|-|TRBJ2-3|13
TGTGCCAGCAGCGTAGAGGGGGCAGATACGCAGTATTTT
CASSVEGADTQYF
>-|TRBV11-2|-|TRBJ2-5|13
TGTGCCAGCAGTCCGACCGGGCAAGAGACCCAGTACTTC
CASSPTGQETQYF
>-|TRBV12-1|-|TRBJ2-4|16
TGTGCCAGCAGCTTTGGAGAGTCACTAGCCAAAAACATTCAGTACTTC
CASSFGESLAKNIQYF
>-|TRBV11-2|-|TRBJ1-5|15
TGTGCCAGCAGCCCACAGGGAATAGGTGATCAGCCCCAGCATTTT
CASSPQGIGDQPQHF
>-|TRBV6-5|-|TRBJ1-6|13
TGTGCCAGCACCTCGTCTGCGAATTCACCCCTCCACTTT
CASTSSANSPLHF
>-|TRBV24-1|once|TRBJ2-3|16
TGTGCCACCAGTGATTTTACTCTGAGTAAGACAGATACGCAGTATTTT
CATSDFTLSKTDTQYF
>-|TRBV2|few|TRBJ1-6|15
TGTGCCAGCAGGCTACAGGGAACCTATAATTCACCCCTCCACTTT
CASRLQGTYNSPLHF
>-|TRBV30|-|TRBJ2-7|14
TGTGCCTGGACTGGAGGGGACTCAACCTACGAGCAGTACTTC
CAWTGGDSTYEQYF
>-|TRBV5-1|-|TRBJ1-4|15
TGCGCCAGCAGCTATCAGGGTGCAACTAATGAAAAACTGTTTTTT
CASSYQGATNEKLFF
>-|TRBV13|-|TRBJ1-6|15
TGTGCCAGCAGCTTAACAGGGTCCTATAATTCACCCCTCCACTTT
CASSLTGSYNSPLHF
>-|TRBV21-1|-|TRBJ1-5|14
TGTGCCAGCAGCAAGGGGGGGAATAATCAGCCCCAGCATTTT
CASSKGGNNQPQHF
>TRBD1|TRBV5-1|-|TRBJ2-2|17
TGCGCCAGCAGCTCAGCTGCGGGACAGGGGAACACCGGGGAGCTGTTTTTT
CASSSAAGQGNTGELFF
>TRBD2|TRBV11-2|-|TRBJ2-7|15
TGTGCCAGCAGCGCCGGGGCAGGGACTAGCGTAGAGCAGTACTTC
CASSAGAGTSVEQYF
>-|TRBV7-9|once|TRBJ1-2|14
TGTGCCAGCAGCCTTAGGGGGGGTATTGGAGGCTACACCTTC
CASSLRGGIGGYTF
>-|TRBV18|-|TRBJ2-5|13
TGTGCCAGCTCAACACTAGAGTACGAGACCCAGTACTTC
CASSTLEYETQYF
>TRBD1|TRBV6-5|-|TRBJ1-6|15
TGTGCCAGCAGTTATTCGACAGGGGTTAATTCACCCCTCCACTTT
CASSYSTGVNSPLHF
>-|TRBV19|-|TRBJ2-1|14
TGTGCCAGTAGTATAGTACTAGCCGCCGGGGAGCAGTTCTTC
CASSIVLAAGEQFF
>TRBD1|TRBV27|-|TRBJ1-1|14
TGTGCCAGCAGTTTAAGACAGGGGTACACTGAAGCTTTCTTT
CASSLRQGYTEAFF
>-|TRBV6-5|-|TRBJ2-2|15
TGTGCCAGCAAACTTGGGCCGGCAAGCACCGGGGAGCTGTTTTTT
CASKLGPASTGELFF
>TRBD1|TRBV4-1|-|TRBJ2-3|15
TGCGCCAGCAGTTGGGGACAGGGAGGCACAGATACGCAGTATTTT
CASSWGQGGTDTQYF
>-|TRBV4-2|-|TRBJ2-4|18
TGTGCCAGCAGCCAAAAACTAGTTCGAATACTAGCCAAAAACATTCAGTACTTC
CASSQKLVRILAKNIQYF
>-|TRBV6-6|-|TRBJ1-2|15
TGTGCCAGCAGTTCGGAGGGAACCCTTTACTATGGCTACACCTTC
CASSSEGTLYYGYTF
>TRBD1|TRBV5-1|-|TRBJ2-5|15
TGCGCCAGCAGCTTAGGACAGGGTCACCAAGAGACCCAGTACTTC
CASSLGQGHQETQYF
>TRBD1|TRBV5-6|-|TRBJ2-1|15
TGTGCCAGCAGCGACGGGACAGGGAGGGTCAATGAGCAGTTCTTC
CASSDGTGRVNEQFF
>-|TRBV18|-|TRBJ2-5|13
TGTGCCAGCTCACCAGGGCATCAAGAGACCCAGTACTTC
CASSPGHQETQYF
>-|TRBV13|-|TRBJ2-2|15
TGTGCCAGCAGCTTTAGCCTCGTCAACACCGGGGAGCTGTTTTTT
CASSFSLVNTGELFF
>TRBD2|TRBV6-4|-|TRBJ2-3|15
TGTGCCAGCAGTGAGCTAGCGGGGCACACAGATACGCAGTATTTT
CASSELAGHTDTQYF
>TRBD1|TRBV5-5|once|TRBJ1-1|16
TGTGCCAGCAACAAAATCGGGACAGCCCTGAACACTGAAGCTTTCTTT
CASNKIGTALNTEAFF
>-|TRBV6-5|-|TRBJ2-7|11
TGTGCCAGCTTAACAGCCTACGAGCAGTACTTC
CASLTAYEQYF
>-|TRBV4-1|-|TRBJ2-2|15
TGCGCCAGCAGCCACCCTGGACGGGAAACCGGGGAGCTGTTTTTT
CASSHPGRETGELFF
>-|TRBV7-2|few|TRBJ2-2|14
TGTGCCAGCAGCTTTTTGACTAACACCGGGGAGCTGTTTTTT
CASSFLTNTGELFF
>TRBD2|TRBV29-1|-|TRBJ2-7|13
TGCAGCGCCCTCGTGGGGGGGAGCTACGAGCAGTACTTC
CSALVGGSYEQYF
>-|TRBV9|-|TRBJ1-1|15
TGTGCCAGCAGCGTGGGGAGAACTATGAACACTGAAGCTTTCTTT
CASSVGRTMNTEAFF
>TRBD1|TRBV6-5|-|TRBJ1-4|14
TGTGCCAGCAGTTCGACAGGGAGCGGGGAAAAACTGTTTTTT
CASSSTGSGEKLFF
>TRBD1|TRBV15|-|TRBJ1-1|13
TGTGCCACCAGCCAGACAGGGGGGACTGAAGCTTTCTTT
CATSQTGGTEAFF
>TRBD1|TRBV4-1|few|TRBJ1-6|15
TGCGCCAGCAGCCCACTGACAGGGGTCAGTTCACCCCTCCACTTT
CASSPLTGVSSPLHF